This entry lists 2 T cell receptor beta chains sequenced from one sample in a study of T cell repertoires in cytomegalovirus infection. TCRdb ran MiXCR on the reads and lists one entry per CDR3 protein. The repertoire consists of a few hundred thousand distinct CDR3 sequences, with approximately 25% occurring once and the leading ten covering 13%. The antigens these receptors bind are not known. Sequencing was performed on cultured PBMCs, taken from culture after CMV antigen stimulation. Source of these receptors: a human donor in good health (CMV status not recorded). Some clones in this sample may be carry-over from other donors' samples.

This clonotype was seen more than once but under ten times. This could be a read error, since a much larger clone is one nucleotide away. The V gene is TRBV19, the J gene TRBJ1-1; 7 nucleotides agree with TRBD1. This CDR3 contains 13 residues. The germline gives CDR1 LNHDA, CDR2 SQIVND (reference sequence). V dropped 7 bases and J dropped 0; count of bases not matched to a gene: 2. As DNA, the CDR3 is TGTGCCAGTAACGACAGGGTGAACACTGAAGCTTTCTTT. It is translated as CASNDRVNTEAFF.

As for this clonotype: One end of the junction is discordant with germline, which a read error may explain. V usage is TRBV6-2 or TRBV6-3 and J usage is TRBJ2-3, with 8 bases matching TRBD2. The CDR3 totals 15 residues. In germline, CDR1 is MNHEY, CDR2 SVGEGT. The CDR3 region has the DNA TGTGCCGGCAGTCAAATCACGGGGGGGACAGATACGCAGTATTTT. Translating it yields CAGSQITGGTDTQYF.